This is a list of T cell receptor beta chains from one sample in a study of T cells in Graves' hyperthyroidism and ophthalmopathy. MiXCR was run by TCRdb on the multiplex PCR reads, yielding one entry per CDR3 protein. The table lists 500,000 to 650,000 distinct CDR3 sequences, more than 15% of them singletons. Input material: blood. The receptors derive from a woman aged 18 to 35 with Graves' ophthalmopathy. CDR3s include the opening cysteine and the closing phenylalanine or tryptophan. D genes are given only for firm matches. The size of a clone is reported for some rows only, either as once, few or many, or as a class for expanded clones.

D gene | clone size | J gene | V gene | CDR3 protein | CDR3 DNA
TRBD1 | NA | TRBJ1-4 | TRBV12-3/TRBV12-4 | CASTRTGVNEKLFF | TGTGCCAGCACCAGGACAGGGGTAAATGAAAAACTGTTTTTT
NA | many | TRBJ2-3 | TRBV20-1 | CSARESAADTQYF | TGCAGTGCTAGAGAATCCGCCGCAGATACGCAGTATTTT
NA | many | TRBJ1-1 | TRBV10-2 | CASSTHAEAFF | TGCGCCAGCAGTACACACGCTGAAGCTTTCTTT
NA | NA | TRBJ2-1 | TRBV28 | CASSVALGVEFNEQFF | TGTGCCAGCAGCGTAGCGTTGGGGGTGGAGTTCAATGAGCAGTTCTTC
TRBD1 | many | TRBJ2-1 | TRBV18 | CASSPGTGTYNEQFF | TGTGCCAGCTCACCAGGGACAGGGACATACAATGAGCAGTTCTTC
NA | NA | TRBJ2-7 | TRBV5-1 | CASSRVARAPEQYF | TGCGCCAGCAGCCGGGTGGCCCGAGCGCCCGAGCAGTACTTC
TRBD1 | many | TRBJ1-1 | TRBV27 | CASSSRGNAEAFF | TGTGCCAGCAGTTCCAGGGGGAACGCTGAAGCTTTCTTT
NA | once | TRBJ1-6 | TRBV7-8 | CASRRGERGSPLHF | TGTGCCAGCAGGCGGGGGGAGCGGGGTTCACCCCTCCACTTT
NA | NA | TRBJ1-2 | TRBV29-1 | CSVGLRVFYGYTF | TGCAGCGTCGGACTCAGGGTCTTCTATGGCTACACCTTC
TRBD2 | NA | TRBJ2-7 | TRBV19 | CASSIQAGTSGRGYEQYF | TGTGCCAGTAGTATCCAAGCGGGGACTAGCGGGAGAGGGTACGAGCAGTACTTC
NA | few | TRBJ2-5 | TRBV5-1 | CASSLPDPQETQYF | TGCGCCAGCAGCTTACCCGACCCCCAAGAGACCCAGTACTTC
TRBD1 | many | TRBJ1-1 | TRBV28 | CASSFRGPNTEAFF | TGTGCCAGCAGTTTTAGGGGGCCGAACACTGAAGCTTTCTTT
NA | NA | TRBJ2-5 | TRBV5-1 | CASSLDRAQETQYF | TGCGCCAGCAGCTTGGATCGGGCACAAGAGACCCAGTACTTC
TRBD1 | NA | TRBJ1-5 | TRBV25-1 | CASSESGGGHQPQHF | TGTGCCAGCAGTGAATCAGGGGGTGGACATCAGCCCCAGCATTTT
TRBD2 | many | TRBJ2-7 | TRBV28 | CASRPTSGTGAYEQYF | TGTGCCAGCAGACCAACTAGCGGGACAGGTGCCTACGAGCAGTACTTC
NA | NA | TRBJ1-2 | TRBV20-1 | CSAPGRSSGYTF | TGCAGTGCTCCCGGACGGTCGTCAGGCTACACCTTC
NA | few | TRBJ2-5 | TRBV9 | CASSVAGRQETQYF | TGTGCCAGCAGCGTAGCGGGTAGGCAAGAGACCCAGTACTTC
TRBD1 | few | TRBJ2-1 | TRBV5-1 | CASSDGQVLNNEQFF | TGCGCCAGCAGCGACGGACAGGTTCTAAACAATGAGCAGTTCTTC
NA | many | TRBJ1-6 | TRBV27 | CASSWGDGSPLHF | TGTGCCAGCAGTTGGGGGGACGGTTCACCCCTCCACTTT
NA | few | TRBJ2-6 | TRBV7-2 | CAIRDPGANVLTF | TGTGCCATCAGGGATCCTGGGGCCAACGTCCTGACTTTC
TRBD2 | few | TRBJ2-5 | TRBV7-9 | CASGGGVETQYF | TGTGCCAGCGGGGGAGGGGTAGAGACCCAGTACTTC
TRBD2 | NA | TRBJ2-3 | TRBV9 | CASSEGTSGAPTDTQYF | TGTGCCAGCAGCGAGGGGACTAGCGGGGCCCCCACAGATACGCAGTATTTT
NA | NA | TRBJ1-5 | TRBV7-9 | CASSLQGPNSQPQHF | TGTGCCAGCAGCCTACAGGGTCCTAACAGTCAGCCCCAGCATTTT
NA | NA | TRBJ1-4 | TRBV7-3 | CASSPQGGEKLFF | TGTGCCAGCAGCCCCCAGGGAGGTGAAAAACTGTTTTTT
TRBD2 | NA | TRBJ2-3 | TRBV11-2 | CASSRSYGTSVSTDTQYF | TGTGCCAGCAGCCGTAGCTACGGGACTAGCGTGAGCACAGATACGCAGTATTTT
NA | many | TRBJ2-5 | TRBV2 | CASSGLTGTQYF | TGTGCCAGCAGTGGTCTGACTGGGACCCAGTACTTC
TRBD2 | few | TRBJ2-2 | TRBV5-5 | CASSLSGRESGELFF | TGTGCCAGCAGCCTTAGCGGGAGGGAATCCGGGGAGCTGTTTTTT
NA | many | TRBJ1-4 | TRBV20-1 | CSAFQGNNEKLFF | TGCAGTGCGTTCCAGGGGAATAATGAAAAACTGTTTTTT
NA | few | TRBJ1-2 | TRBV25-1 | CASSDPTGTNYGYTF | TGTGCCAGCAGTGATCCGACAGGAACTAACTATGGCTACACCTTC
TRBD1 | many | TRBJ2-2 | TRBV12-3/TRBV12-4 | CASALAGGPGELFF | TGTGCCAGCGCGTTGGCAGGGGGCCCCGGGGAGCTGTTTTTT
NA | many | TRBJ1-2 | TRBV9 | CASSARGTPHGYTF | TGTGCCAGCAGCGCCCGCGGAACTCCTCATGGCTACACCTTC
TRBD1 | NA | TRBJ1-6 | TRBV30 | CAWSYGQGASRTPLHF | TGTGCCTGGAGTTATGGACAGGGGGCGTCAAGGACACCCCTCCACTTT
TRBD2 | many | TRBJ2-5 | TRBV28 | CASSFGGGGQETQYF | TGTGCCAGCAGTTTTGGCGGGGGAGGGCAAGAGACCCAGTACTTC
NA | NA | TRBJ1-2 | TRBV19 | CASRNRGTNYGYTF | TGTGCCAGTAGAAACCGGGGTACTAACTATGGCTACACCTTC
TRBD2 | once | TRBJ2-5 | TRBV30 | CAWRETSGRETQYF | TGTGCCTGGAGAGAAACTAGCGGGAGAGAGACCCAGTACTTC
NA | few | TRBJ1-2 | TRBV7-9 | CASSLTELNYGYTF | TGTGCCAGCAGCTTAACAGAACTAAACTATGGCTACACCTTC
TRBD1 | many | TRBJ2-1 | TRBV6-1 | CASSTPRPGQGRNEQFF | TGTGCCAGCAGCACCCCCAGGCCGGGACAGGGGAGGAATGAGCAGTTCTTC
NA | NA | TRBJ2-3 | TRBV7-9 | CASGEDTQYF | TGTGCCAGCGGGGAGGATACGCAGTATTTT
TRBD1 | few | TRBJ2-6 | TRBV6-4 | CASSGTGSSGANVLTF | TGTGCCAGCAGTGGGACAGGGAGCTCTGGGGCCAACGTCCTGACTTTC
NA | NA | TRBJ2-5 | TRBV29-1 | CSVASGVQETQYF | TGCAGCGTTGCATCAGGGGTCCAAGAGACCCAGTACTTC
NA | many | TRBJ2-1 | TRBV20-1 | CSARDGHRSTWANEQFF | TGCAGTGCTAGAGACGGACACAGGAGCACCTGGGCCAATGAGCAGTTCTTC
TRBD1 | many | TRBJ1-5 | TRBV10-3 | CAISRDRGSNQPQHF | TGTGCCATCAGTCGAGACAGGGGAAGCAATCAGCCCCAGCATTTT
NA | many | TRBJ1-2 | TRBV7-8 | CASSLDTAGPGRGYTF | TGTGCCAGCAGCTTAGATACTGCGGGGCCGGGAAGGGGCTACACCTTC
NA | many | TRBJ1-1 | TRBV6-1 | CASSEAPGASTEAFF | TGTGCCAGCAGTGAAGCGCCAGGGGCGAGCACTGAAGCTTTCTTT
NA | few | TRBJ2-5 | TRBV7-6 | CASSSVETGAETQYF | TGTGCCAGCAGCTCTGTTGAGACGGGGGCAGAGACCCAGTACTTC
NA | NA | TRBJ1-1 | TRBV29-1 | CSVEAPNTEAFF | TGCAGCGTAGAAGCCCCGAACACTGAAGCTTTCTTT
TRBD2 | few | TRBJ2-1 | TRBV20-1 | CSARDPFSGAQQFF | TGCAGTGCTAGAGATCCATTTAGCGGGGCTCAGCAGTTCTTC
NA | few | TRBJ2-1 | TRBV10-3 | CAISEIGGGDEQFF | TGTGCCATCAGTGAGATAGGCGGGGGCGATGAGCAGTTCTTC
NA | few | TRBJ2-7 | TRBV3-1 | CASSQDLTETVNEQYF | TGTGCCAGCAGCCAAGATCTTACCGAGACGGTAAACGAGCAGTACTTC
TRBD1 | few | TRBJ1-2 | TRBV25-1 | CASRDSYLPHYGYTF | TGTGCCAGCCGGGACAGCTACCTTCCCCACTATGGCTACACCTTC
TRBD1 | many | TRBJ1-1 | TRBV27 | CASSLTGGRMNTEAFF | TGTGCCAGCAGTCTGACAGGGGGGCGAATGAACACTGAAGCTTTCTTT
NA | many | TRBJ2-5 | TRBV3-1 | CASSQDRWRETQYF | TGTGCCAGCAGCCAAGATCGGTGGCGGGAGACCCAGTACTTC
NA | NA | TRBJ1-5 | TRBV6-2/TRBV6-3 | CASSEGKGFSNQPQHF | TGTGCCAGCAGCGAGGGAAAGGGATTTAGTAATCAGCCCCAGCATTTT
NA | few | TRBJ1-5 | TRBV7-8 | CASSLTRTQGNQPQHF | TGTGCCAGCAGCCTAACTAGAACCCAAGGCAATCAGCCCCAGCATTTT